This T cell receptor (beta chain) emerged from a study of T-cell reconstitution after alpha-beta-depleted transplantation in children. CDR1 and CDR2 (germline): LGHDT, YNNKEL (reference sequence). V gave up 6 bases and J gave up 0 bases, with 12 bases separating them. The CDR3 is made up of 14 amino acids. Broader study findings: By about two months after transplant, alpha-beta T cells reportedly arose from several hundred graft clones that had expanded. One year post-transplant, T-cell counts and diversity were largely derived from T cells produced anew.

This sample's TCRbeta library carried unique molecular identifier barcodes. MiXCR, applied by TCRdb to the PCR reads, yields one record per CDR3 protein. The table shows some 840,000 distinct CDR3 sequences, with 15% to 20% occurring only once. The table lists this clonotype with many counts. Its cognate antigen is unknown. The starting material was PBMCs, mostly from graft donor cells, obtained 360 days after TCRalphabeta/CD19-depleted stem cell transplant. The sequence was obtained from a male patient younger than 18 who had a stem cell transplant for acute lymphoblastic leukemia, so the T cells may come from the graft donor. The chain combines TRBV3-1 with TRBJ2-7; no reliable D call. The CDR3 sequence: CASSLLVDSYEQYF. Here the CDR3 DNA reads TGTGCCAGCAGTCTACTCGTTGACTCCTACGAGCAGTACTTC.